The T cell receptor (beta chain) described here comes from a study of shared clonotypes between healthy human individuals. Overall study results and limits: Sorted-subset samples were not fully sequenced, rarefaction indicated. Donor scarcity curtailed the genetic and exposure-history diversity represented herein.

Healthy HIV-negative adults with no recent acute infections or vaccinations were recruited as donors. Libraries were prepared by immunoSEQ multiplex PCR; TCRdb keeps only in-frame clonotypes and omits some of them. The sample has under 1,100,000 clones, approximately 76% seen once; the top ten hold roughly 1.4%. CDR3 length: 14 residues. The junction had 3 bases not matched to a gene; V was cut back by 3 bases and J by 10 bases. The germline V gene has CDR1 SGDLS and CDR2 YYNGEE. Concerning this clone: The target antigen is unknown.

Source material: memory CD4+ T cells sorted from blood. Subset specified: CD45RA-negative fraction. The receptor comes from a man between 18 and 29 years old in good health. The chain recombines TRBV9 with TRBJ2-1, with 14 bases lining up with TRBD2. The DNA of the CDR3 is TGTGCCAGCAGCGCGGGGACTAGCGGGGGCGAGCAGTTCTTC. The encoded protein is CASSAGTSGGEQFF.